The TCR beta chain under discussion was sequenced for a study of T cells in Graves' hyperthyroidism and ophthalmopathy. Study results and limitations: Most thyroid clonotypes expanded above 0.001 were also detected in blood.

For this clonotype: The antigen remains unidentified.

Any patient presenting with uncontrolled infection, other autoimmune disease, pregnancy or lactation was left out. The study based diagnoses on clinical symptoms, serum thyroxine and TRAb, thyroid ultrasound and orbital computed tomography. The PBMCs had their origin in less than 13 ml of fresh peripheral blood. Amplification of TCR beta CDR3 regions used RNA as the template. Using the HTBI primer set, a first-round RT-PCR was run on the TCR CDR3. TCRdb re-derived calls from the multiplex PCR reads in MiXCR, one entry per CDR3 protein. The sample lists over 500,000 distinct CDR3 sequences, about 15% seen once, with roughly 15% in the top ten. CDR1 and CDR2 (germline): SGDLS, YYNGEE. Trimming pared 0 bases from V and 4 bases from J, leaving 13 bases between. The CDR3 runs 15 residues.

The material sequenced was blood. This chain uses TRBV9 with TRBJ1-2, with unresolved D. This clonotype originated in a woman aged 18-35 years with Graves' ophthalmopathy. The CDR3 DNA reads TGTGCCAGCAGCGTAGCAGCCGGGGAGGGCTATGGCTACACCTTC. Protein sequence: CASSVAAGEGYGYTF.